These 15 T cell receptor beta chains originate from one sample sequenced in a study of regulatory T cells in long-lasting Graves disease. Arm-PCR with iRepertoire HTBI primers amplified the CDR3 regions for these TCR beta libraries. TCRdb independently ran MiXCR on the multiplex PCR reads; one entry per CDR3 protein. The data contain about half a million distinct CDR3 sequences, around 13% of them singletons. Time point meaning: newly diagnosed GD, antithyroid drugs for less than 3 months. With RNA extracted from PBMCs as input, the TCR library was made. The data also belong to a second study, concerning T cells in Graves' hyperthyroidism and ophthalmopathy.

The input for sequencing was peripheral blood mononuclear cells (PBMCs), taken at new diagnosis, from a patient treated with antithyroid drugs. These receptors were obtained from a woman in her 30s with Graves disease.

Remarks on this clonotype: Only one base separates this from a far larger clonotype, so it likely reflects a read error. The chain has TRBV2 and TRBJ2-1; 9 nucleotides match TRBD2. CDR1 and CDR2 from the germline V gene are SNHLY and FYNNEI. This CDR3 comprises 15 residues. Trimming cost V 5 bases and J 13 bases; bases outside gene matches: 15. The CDR3 sequence is CASSSMGLAIETQFF. The CDR3, as DNA: TGTGCCAGCAGTTCCATGGGACTAGCAATAGAGACCCAGTTCTTC.

Ten or more counts support this clonotype. The chain employs TRBV6-1 and TRBJ1-1; TRBD1 matches 7 bases. Trimming removed 6 bases from V and 0 bases from J; junction bases left unmatched: 7. Germline values: CDR1 MNHNS, CDR2 SASEGT. The length of the CDR3 is 15 residues. The CDR3 bases are TGTGCCAGCAGGAGGGACAGTACGATGAACACTGAAGCTTTCTTT. Its protein product is CASRRDSTMNTEAFF.

This clonotype was seen repeatedly, ten times or more. The CDR3 nucleotides are TGTGCCAGCAGTTCATCCAACTCGGGGACTGAAGCTTTCTTT. Translated, it gives CASSSSNSGTEAFF. This chain joins TRBV12-3 or TRBV12-4 and TRBJ1-1; D is uncertain. The CDR3 consists of 14 residues. V shed 4 bases and J shed 5 bases, with 14 bases lying between them.

The sample holds many counts of this clonotype. This sequence joins TRBV24-1 and TRBJ2-7; D could derive from TRBD1 or TRBD2 (6 bases each). The CDR3 length is 15 residues. Per the germline V gene, CDR1 is KGHDR and CDR2 is SFDVKD. Trimming shortened V by 3 bases and J by 4 bases, and 15 bases separated the two germline ends. The CDR3 DNA sequence: TGTGCCACCAGTGATCCGTCAGGGGACTCGTACGAGCAGTACTTC. Translating gives CATSDPSGDSYEQYF.

This clonotype was recorded many times. The rearrangement uses TRBV28 and TRBJ2-2; D is ambiguous. Germline V gene lookup returns CDR1 MDHEN and CDR2 SYDVKM. The CDR3 runs 13 residues. Trimming took off 4 bases at V and 6 bases at J, with 9 bases between the two ends. CDR3 in DNA: TGTGCCAGCAGTTCCCTCTTCCCCGGGGAGCTGTTTTTT. It translates to CASSSLFPGELFF.

This clonotype appeared many times. This chain joins TRBV5-1 and TRBJ2-1; 8 bases fit TRBD2. This CDR3 has 16 amino acids. V gave up 2 bases and J gave up 0 bases; unmatched junction bases: 4. The germline gives CDR1 SGHRS, CDR2 YFSETQ. The CDR3 loop is CASSLGLAGSYNEQFF. In nucleotides, the CDR3 is TGCGCCAGCAGCTTAGGACTAGCAGGCTCCTACAATGAGCAGTTCTTC.

This clonotype was detected only a few times. This chain joins TRBV10-3 and TRBJ1-3; tentative D call: TRBD1 (5 bases). This CDR3 region has 13 residues. Germline-derived CDR1 and CDR2 are ENHRY and SYGVKD. V was clipped by 11 bases and J by 2 bases, with 13 bases between them. The CDR3 DNA reads as TGTGCCCACGGGGGATCTCCTGGAAACACCATATATTTT. The encoded protein is CAHGGSPGNTIYF.

This clonotype has ten or more counts. The chain couples TRBV20-1 to TRBJ1-4; TRBD1 agrees at 9 bases. The V gene's germline CDR1 is DFQATT and CDR2 SNEGSKA (reference sequence). Unmatched junction bases numbered 6, after V lost 2 bases and J lost 2 bases. The CDR3 runs to 16 residues. The CDR3 DNA follows: TGCAGTGCTAGACCGGACAGGGGTTCGACTAATGAAAAACTGTTTTTT. This encodes CSARPDRGSTNEKLFF.

This clonotype was picked up many times. V is TRBV5-1 and J is TRBJ2-1, with D tentatively TRBD1 or TRBD2 (5 bases each). The germline V gene has CDR1 SGHRS and CDR2 YFSETQ. The CDR3 spans 16 residues. Trimming pared 3 bases from V and 7 bases from J, leaving 20 bases between. The CDR3 loop reads CASSSAGTARSNEQFF. In DNA form, the CDR3 reads TGCGCCAGCAGCTCCGCCGGGACCGCTAGGAGTAATGAGCAGTTCTTC.

Regarding this clonotype: The junction departs from germline at one end; a sequencing error may be responsible. This chain links TRBV6-1 with TRBJ1-5, with 9 bases aligning to TRBD1. This CDR3 spans 14 amino acids. The germline V gene encodes CDR1 MNHNS and CDR2 SASEGT. CDR3 in amino acids: CASSPTGGNQSQHF. The CDR3 DNA is TGTGCCAGCAGCCCAACAGGGGGCAATCAGTCCCAGCATTTT.

V usage is TRBV18 and J usage is TRBJ1-2; TRBD1 might be the D (5 bases). The CDR3 sequence is 15 residues long. V was clipped by 2 bases and J by 4 bases, with 14 bases between them. Germline loops: CDR1 KGHSH, CDR2 LQKENI. The CDR3 reads CASSPSAGRGYGYTF. As DNA, the CDR3 is TGTGCCAGCTCACCATCAGCGGGGCGGGGCTATGGCTACACCTTC.

V is TRBV24-1 and J is TRBJ1-2; 7 bases are a match to TRBD1. Germline assignment: CDR1 KGHDR and CDR2 SFDVKD. The V and J ends lost 1 base and 4 bases, in that order; junction bases with no gene match: 14. CDR3 length: 18 amino acids. Written as DNA, the CDR3 is TGTGCCACCAGTGATTTAACCCAGGGGGGTGCGAACCGCTATGGCTACACCTTC. This sequence encodes CATSDLTQGGANRYGYTF.

This clonotype showed up many times. V gene TRBV20-1 combines with J gene TRBJ2-5; D is unresolved. V lost 2 bases to trimming and J lost 1 base, with 11 bases between them. Per germline, CDR1 DFQATT and CDR2 SNEGSKA (reference sequence). The CDR3 sequence is 14 residues long. The CDR3 DNA sequence: TGCAGTGCTAGAAAGGCACCCATCCAAGAGACCCAGTACTTC. Protein sequence: CSARKAPIQETQYF.

This clonotype appeared a few times. A read error is possible here, since a much larger clone lies one base away. The chain employs TRBV11-2 and TRBJ2-2, with D possibly TRBD1 on 6 matching bases. The CDR3 spans 14 residues. CDR1 is SGHAT and CDR2 is FQNNGV in the germline V gene. The CDR3 DNA reads TGTGCCAGCAGCCCGCTGACAGGCACCGAGGAGCTGTTTTTT. This sequence encodes CASSPLTGTEELFF.

Comment on this clonotype: The CDR3 does not end in the conserved phenylalanine or tryptophan, so this is likely a read error. The V call is TRBV20-1, the J call TRBJ2-3; D is undetermined. The V and J ends lost 3 bases and 2 bases respectively, with 12 bases between them. The CDR3 runs to 14 residues. Germline-derived CDR1 and CDR2 are DFQATT and SNEGSKA (reference sequence). The CDR3 here is CSASPLPLTDTQYL. The CDR3 DNA follows: TGCAGTGCTAGCCCCCTCCCTCTCACAGATACGCAGTATTTG.